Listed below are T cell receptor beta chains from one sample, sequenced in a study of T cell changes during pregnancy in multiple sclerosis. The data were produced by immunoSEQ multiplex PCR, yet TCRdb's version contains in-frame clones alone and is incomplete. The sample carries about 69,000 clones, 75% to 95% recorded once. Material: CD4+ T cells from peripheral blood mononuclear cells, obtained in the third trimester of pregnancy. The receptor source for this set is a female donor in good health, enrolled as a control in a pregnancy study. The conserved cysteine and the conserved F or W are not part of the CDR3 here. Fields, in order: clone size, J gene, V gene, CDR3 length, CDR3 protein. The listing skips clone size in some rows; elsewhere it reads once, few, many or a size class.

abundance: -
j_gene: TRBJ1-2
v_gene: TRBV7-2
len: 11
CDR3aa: ASSQARENGYT

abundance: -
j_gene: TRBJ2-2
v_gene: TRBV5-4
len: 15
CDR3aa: ASSLLAGAANTGELF

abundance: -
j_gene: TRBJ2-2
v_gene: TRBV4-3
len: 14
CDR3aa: ASSPNRGPHTGELF

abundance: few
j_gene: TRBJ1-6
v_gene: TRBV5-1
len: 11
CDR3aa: ASSLLTDSPLH

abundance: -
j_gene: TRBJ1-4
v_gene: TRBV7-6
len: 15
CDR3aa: ASSLTYRGRSNEKLF

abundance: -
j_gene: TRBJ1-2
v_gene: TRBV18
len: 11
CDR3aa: ASSPPGYYGYT

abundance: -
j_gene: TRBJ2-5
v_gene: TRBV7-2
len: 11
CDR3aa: ASSLGQVSTQY

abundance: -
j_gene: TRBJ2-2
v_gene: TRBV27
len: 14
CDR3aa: ASSLGLAGAVGELF

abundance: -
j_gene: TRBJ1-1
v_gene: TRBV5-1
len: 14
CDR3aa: ASSLVGLKLDTEAF

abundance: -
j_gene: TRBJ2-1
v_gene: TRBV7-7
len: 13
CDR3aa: ASSPTGTGYNEQF

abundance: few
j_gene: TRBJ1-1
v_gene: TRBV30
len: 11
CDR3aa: AWVGRRNTEAF

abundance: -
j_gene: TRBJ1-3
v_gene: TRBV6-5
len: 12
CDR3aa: ASTYRGSGNTIY

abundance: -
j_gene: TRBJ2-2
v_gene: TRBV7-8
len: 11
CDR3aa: ASSLSYTGELF

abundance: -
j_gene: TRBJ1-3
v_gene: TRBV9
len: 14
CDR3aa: ASSVSDRGAGNTIY

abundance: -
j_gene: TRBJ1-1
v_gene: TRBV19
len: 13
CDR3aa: ASKSENSMNTEAF

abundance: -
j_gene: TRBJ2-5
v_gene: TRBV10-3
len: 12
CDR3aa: ATHRTGPPETQY

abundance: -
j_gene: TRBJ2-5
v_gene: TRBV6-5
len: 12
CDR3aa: ASSEWTGEETQY

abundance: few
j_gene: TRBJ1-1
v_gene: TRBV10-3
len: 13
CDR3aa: AISNSGTEGTEAF

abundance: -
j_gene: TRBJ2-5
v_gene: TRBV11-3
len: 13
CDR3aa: ASSLDRTGRETQY

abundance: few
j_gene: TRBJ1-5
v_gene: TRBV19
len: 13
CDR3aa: ASSMPDFSNQPQH

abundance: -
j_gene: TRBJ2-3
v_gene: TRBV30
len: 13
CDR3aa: AWDYRELAADTQY

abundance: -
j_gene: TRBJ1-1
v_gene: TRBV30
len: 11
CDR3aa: AWKRQVNTEAF

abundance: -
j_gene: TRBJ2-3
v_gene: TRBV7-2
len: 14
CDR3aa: ASSLRGSGGTDTQY

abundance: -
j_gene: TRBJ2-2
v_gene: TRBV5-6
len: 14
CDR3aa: ASSLNSGTFSGELF

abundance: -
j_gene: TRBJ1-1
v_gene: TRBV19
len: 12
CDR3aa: ASSIVQRNTEAF

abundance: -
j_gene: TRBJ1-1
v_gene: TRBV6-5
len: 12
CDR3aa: ASSQLTVWTEAF

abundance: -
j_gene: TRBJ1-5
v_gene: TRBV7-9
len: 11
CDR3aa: ASSPSGRQPQH

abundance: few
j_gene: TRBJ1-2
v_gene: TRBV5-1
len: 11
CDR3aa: ASSQANNYGYT

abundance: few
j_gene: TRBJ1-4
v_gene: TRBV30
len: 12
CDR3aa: AWGQGLIGEKLF

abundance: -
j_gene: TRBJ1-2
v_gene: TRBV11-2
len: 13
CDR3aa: ASSDRPGTDYGYT

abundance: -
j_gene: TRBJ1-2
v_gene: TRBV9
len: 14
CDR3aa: ASSRTISTVSYGYT

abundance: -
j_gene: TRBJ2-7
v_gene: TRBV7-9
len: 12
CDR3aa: ASSRGGSTYEQY

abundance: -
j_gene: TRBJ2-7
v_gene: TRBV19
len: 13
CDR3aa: ASSPRPALNNEQY

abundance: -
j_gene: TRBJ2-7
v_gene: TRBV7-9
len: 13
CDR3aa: ASSLTGTDLGEQY

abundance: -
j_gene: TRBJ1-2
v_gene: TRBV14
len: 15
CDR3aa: ASSRTGGGRANYGYT

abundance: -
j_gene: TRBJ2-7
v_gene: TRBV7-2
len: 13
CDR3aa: ASSQGLAGGNEQY

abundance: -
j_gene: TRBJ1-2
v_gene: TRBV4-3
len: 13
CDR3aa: ASSQDPRDNYGYT

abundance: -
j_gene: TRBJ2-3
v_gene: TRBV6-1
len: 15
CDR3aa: ASSERLAGGSTDTQY

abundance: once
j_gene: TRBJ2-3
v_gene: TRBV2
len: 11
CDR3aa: AGSGGSTDTQY

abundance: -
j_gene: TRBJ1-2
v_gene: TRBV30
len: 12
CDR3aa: AWSPGTARYGYT

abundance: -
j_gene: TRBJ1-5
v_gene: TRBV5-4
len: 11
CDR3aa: ASSFQGAQPQH